The table lists the clone carrying this T cell receptor beta chain with many counts. Antigen unknown. The sample comes from a study of T cells in Graves' hyperthyroidism and ophthalmopathy. Study results and caveats: Researchers found most expanded thyroid clonotypes above 0.001 in blood as well.

Regions amplified from RNA transcripts were the TCR beta CDR3 regions. First-round RT-PCR with HTBI primers amplified the TCR CDR3 region. TCRdb reprocessed the multiplex PCR reads via MiXCR and lists one record per CDR3 protein. The sample lists about 550,000 distinct CDR3 sequences, around 20% occurring once. Absence of ophthalmopathy progression within 18 months defined stable Graves' hyperthyroidism. This TCR derives from a man between 18 and 29 years old with Graves' hyperthyroidism. What was sequenced was blood.

The CDR3 sequence: CASSLNTPGAGGYEQYF. CDR3 DNA: TGTGCCAGCAGTCTCAATACCCCTGGAGCGGGGGGCTACGAGCAGTACTTC. The chain joins TRBV27 to TRBJ2-7; 9 positions match TRBD2. The CDR3 totals 17 residues. V lost 5 bases and J lost 3; bases outside the gene matches: 14. Germline CDR1 is MNHEY and CDR2 is SMNVEV (reference sequence).